This T cell receptor (beta chain) was profiled in a study of blood T cell repertoires in COVID-19. As originally analysed: Estimates of nucleated cell counts were drawn from the amplification of reference gene primers. The assay was immunoSEQ multiplex PCR, and TCRdb's table has in-frame clones only and misses some. The V and J calls and clone size were taken over from that table, and D and trimming were inferred from the DNA. Of 150,000 or so clones in the sample, about 90% were seen once. CDR3 length equals 16 residues. CDR1 MNHNS and CDR2 SASEGT come from the germline V gene. This study enrolled people aged about 18 to 100 from around 26 US geographic areas. As concerns this clone: Mismatch with germline at one junction end may stem from a read error.

The V and J genes are TRBV6-1 and TRBJ1-3; 8 bases agree with TRBD1. Sequencing was performed on PBMCs or T cells enriched from blood (not recorded which). The TCR sequence derives from a woman in her forties or fifties who had recovered from COVID-19. The CDR3 reads CASSEYSGGSRNTIYF. CDR3 nucleotide sequence: TGTGCCAGCAGTGAATACTCAGGGGGCTCTAGAAACACCATATATTTT.